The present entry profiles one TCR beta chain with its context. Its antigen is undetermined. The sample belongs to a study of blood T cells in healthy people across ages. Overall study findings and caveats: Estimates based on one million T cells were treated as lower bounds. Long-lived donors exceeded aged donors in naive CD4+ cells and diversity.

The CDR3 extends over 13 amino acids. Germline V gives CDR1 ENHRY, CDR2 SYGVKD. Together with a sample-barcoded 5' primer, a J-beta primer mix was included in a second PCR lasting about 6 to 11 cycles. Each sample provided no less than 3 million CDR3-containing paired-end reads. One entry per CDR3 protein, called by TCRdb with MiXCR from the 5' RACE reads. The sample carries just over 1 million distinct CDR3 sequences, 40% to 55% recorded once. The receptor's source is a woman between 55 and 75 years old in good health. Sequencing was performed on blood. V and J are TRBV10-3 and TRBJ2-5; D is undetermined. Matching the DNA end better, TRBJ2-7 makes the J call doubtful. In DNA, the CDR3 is TGTGCCACTTCACAGACTCCTAAGGACGAGCAGTACTTC. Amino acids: CATSQTPKDEQYF.